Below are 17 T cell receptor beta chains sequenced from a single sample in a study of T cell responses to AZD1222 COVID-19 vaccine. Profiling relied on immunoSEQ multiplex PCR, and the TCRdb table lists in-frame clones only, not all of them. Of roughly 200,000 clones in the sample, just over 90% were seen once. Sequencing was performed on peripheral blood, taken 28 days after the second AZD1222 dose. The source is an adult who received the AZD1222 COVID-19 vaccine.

CDR3 amino acids: CASSEDSSSYNEQFF. The CDR3 coding sequence is TGTGCCAGCAGCGAGGACTCGAGCTCCTACAATGAGCAGTTCTTC. This chain joins TRBV11-3 and TRBJ2-1, with a tentative D call TRBD2 (5 bases). V dropped 5 bases and J dropped 0 bases, with 11 bases sitting between them. Per the germline V gene, CDR1 is SGHNT and CDR2 is YENEEA. CDR3 length: 15 amino acids.

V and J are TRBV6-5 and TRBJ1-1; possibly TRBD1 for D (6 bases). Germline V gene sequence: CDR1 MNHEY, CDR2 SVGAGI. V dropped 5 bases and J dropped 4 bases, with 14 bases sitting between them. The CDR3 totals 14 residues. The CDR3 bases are TGTGCCAGCAGTCCCAGGGGTAGTGGCACTGAAGCTTTCTTT. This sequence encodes CASSPRGSGTEAFF.

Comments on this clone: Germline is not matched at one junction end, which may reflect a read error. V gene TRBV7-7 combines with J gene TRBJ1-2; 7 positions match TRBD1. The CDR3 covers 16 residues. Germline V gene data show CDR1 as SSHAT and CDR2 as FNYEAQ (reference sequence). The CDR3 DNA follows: TGTGCTAGCAGCCCTACGAAAGGGCAGGGGGGTTATGGCTACACCTTC. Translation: CASSPTKGQGGYGYTF.

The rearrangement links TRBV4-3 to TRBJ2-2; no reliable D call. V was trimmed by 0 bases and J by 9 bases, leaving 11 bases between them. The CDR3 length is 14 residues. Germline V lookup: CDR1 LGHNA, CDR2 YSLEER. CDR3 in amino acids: CASSQESWTWELFF. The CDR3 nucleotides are TGCGCCAGCAGCCAAGAGAGTTGGACCTGGGAGCTGTTTTTT.

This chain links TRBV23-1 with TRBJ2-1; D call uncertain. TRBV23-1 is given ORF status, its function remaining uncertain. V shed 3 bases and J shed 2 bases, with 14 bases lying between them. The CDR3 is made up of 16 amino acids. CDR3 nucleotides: TGCGCCAGCAGTCAGCCCTTCCGGGTGACCTACAATGAGCAGTTCTTC. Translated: CASSQPFRVTYNEQFF.

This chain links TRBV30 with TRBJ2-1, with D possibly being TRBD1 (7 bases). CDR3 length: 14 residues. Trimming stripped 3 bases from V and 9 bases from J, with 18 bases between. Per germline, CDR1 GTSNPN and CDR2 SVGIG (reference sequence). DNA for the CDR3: TGTGCCTGGAGGTCTTTACAGGGGAGGAGTGAGCAGTTCTTC. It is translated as CAWRSLQGRSEQFF.

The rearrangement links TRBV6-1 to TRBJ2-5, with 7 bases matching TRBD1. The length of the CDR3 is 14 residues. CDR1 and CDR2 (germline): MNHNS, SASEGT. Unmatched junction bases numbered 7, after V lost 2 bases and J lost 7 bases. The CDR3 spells CASSESQGVGTQYF. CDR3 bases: TGTGCCAGCAGTGAATCGCAGGGGGTGGGGACCCAGTACTTC.

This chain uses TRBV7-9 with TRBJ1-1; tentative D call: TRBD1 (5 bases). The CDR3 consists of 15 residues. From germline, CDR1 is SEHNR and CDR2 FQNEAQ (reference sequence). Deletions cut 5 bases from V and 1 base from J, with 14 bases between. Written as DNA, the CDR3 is TGTGCCAGCAGCCCAGGCCCCGGGGGGAACACTGAAGCTTTCTTT. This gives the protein CASSPGPGGNTEAFF.

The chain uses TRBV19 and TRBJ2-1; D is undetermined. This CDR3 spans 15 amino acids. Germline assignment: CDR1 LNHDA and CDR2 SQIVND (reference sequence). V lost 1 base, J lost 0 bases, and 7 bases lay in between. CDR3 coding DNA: TGTGCCAGTAGTATAGCAGCGAGCTCCTACAATGAGCAGTTCTTC. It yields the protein CASSIAASSYNEQFF. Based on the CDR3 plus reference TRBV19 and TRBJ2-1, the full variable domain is DGGITQSPKYLFRKEGQNVTLSCEQNLNHDAMYWYRQDPGQGLRLIYYSQIVNDFQKGDIAEGYSVSREKKESFPLTVTSAQKNPTAFYLCASSIAASSYNEQFFGPGTRLTVL.

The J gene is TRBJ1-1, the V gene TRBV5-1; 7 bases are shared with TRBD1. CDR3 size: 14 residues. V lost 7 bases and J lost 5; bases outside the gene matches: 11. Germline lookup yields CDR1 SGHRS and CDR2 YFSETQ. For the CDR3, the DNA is TGCGCCAGCGCTACAGGGGAGAAGGGGACTGAAGCTTTCTTT. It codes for CASATGEKGTEAFF. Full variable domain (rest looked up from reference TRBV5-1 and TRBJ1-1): KAGVTQTPRYLIKTRGQQVTLSCSPISGHRSVSWYQQTPGQGLQFLFEYFSETQRNKGNFPGRFSGRQFSNSRSEMNVSTLELGDSALYLCASATGEKGTEAFFGQGTRLTVV.

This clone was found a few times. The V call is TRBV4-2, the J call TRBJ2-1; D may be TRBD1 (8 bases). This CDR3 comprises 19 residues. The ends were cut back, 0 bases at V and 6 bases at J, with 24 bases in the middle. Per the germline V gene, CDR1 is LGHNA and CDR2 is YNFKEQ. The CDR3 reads CASSQESFGRTGTSNEQFF. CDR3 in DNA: TGTGCCAGCAGCCAAGAGTCGTTCGGGAGGACAGGGACAAGCAATGAGCAGTTCTTC.

The CDR3 DNA is TGTGCCAGCAGCCAAGGACTAGCGGGCTCTCTCACAGATACGCAGTATTTT. Encoded protein: CASSQGLAGSLTDTQYF. The genes are TRBV4-2 and TRBJ2-3; 10 nucleotides agree with TRBD2. This CDR3 is built from 17 residues. Germline values: CDR1 LGHNA, CDR2 YNFKEQ. V lost 1 base, J lost 2 bases, and 6 bases stayed unmatched.

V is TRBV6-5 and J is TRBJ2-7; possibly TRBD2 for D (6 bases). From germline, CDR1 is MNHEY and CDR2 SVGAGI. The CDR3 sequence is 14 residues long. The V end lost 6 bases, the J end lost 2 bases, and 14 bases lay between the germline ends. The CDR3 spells CASRMGGATYEQYF. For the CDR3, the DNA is TGTGCCAGCAGGATGGGGGGAGCTACCTACGAGCAGTACTTC.

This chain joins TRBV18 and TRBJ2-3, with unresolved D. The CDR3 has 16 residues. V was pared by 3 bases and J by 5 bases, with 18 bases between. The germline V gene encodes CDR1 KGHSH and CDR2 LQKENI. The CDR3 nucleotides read TGTGCCAGCTCACCGCAAACCGGTCGAGTCGGAGATACGCAGTATTTT. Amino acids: CASSPQTGRVGDTQYF.

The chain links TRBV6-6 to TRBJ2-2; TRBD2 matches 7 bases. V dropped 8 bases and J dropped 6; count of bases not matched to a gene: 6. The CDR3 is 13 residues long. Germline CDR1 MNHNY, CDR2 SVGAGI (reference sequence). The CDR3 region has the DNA TGTGCCAGCCGGGGGGATTTGGCCGGGGAGCTGTTTTTT. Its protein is CASRGDLAGELFF.

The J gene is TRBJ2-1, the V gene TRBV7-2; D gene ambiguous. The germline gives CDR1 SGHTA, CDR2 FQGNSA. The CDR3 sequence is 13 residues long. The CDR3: CGTAQSNYNEQFF. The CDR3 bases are TGTGGTACGGCACAGTCCAATTACAATGAGCAGTTCTTC. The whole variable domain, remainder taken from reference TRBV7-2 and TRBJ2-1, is GAGVSQSPSNKVTEKGKDVELRCDPISGHTALYWYRQSLGQGLEFLIYFQGNSAPDKSGLPSDRFSAERTGGSVSTLTIQRTQQEDSAVYLCGTAQSNYNEQFFGPGTRLTVL.

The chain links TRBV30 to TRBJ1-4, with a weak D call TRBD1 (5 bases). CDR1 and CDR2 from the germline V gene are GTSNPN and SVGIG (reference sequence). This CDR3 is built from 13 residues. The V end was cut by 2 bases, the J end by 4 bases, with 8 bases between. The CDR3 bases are TGTGCCTGGAGTCAGGGCTTTAATGAAAAACTGTTTTTT. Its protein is CAWSQGFNEKLFF.